This TCR beta chain emerged from a study of T-cell memory formation after mild COVID-19. Study-level points and caveats: Those CD4+ clones that contracted were mainly in CM and EM (CD8+ ones in EMRA). Second-wave clones peaking on day 37 lacked confirmed SARS-CoV-2 specificity. Clones that contracted from day 15 to 85 were balanced CD4/CD8, while later expanders leaned CD4+.

With respect to this clonotype: Its antigen is not known.

The CDR3 runs 14 residues. Germline assignment: CDR1 MNHEY and CDR2 SVGEGT. Germline trimming cut 6 bases from V and 9 bases from J; bases unmatched to any gene: 9. TCRdb re-analysed the 5' RACE reads in MiXCR, keeping a single row per CDR3 protein. The top ten hold 9% to 15% of the sample, which has some 490,000 distinct CDR3 sequences, roughly 18% seen once. The origin of this receptor is an adult woman who had mild COVID-19 (a few samples of this study predate the infection). Cell type and time point are not known. The sample comprised PBMCs or a T cell subset sorted from them (not recorded which). The V call is TRBV6-2 or TRBV6-3, the J call TRBJ2-1, with 9 bases lining up with TRBD2. CDR3 amino acids: CASRPAGGPVEQFF. In DNA form, the CDR3 reads TGTGCCAGCAGGCCTGCGGGGGGGCCAGTTGAGCAGTTCTTC.